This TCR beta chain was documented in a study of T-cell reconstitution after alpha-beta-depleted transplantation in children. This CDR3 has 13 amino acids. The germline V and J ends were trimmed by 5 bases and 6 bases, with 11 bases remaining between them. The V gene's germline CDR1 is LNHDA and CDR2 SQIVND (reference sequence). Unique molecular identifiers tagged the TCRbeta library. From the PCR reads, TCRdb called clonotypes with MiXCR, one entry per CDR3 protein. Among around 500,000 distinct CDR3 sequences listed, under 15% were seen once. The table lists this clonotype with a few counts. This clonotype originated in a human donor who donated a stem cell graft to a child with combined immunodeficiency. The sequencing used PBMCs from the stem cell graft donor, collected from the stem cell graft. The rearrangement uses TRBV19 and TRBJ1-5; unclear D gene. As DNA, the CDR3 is TGTGCCAGTAGTCGGGATCACCCTCAGCCCCAGCATTTT. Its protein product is CASSRDHPQPQHF.